The 3 T cell receptor beta chains listed next were all sequenced from one sample in a study of CD8+CD57+ T cells in acquired aplastic anemia (dated by TCRdb to 2017 to 2018). These reads were obtained on an Illumina HiSeq 2000. Genomic DNA served as template for TCR beta VDJ combination and CDR3 sequence profiling. TCRdb passed the public sequencing reads through fastp at Q25 and MiXCR, retaining productive beta sequences. Entries that share a CDR3 protein sequence are merged under the most common genes and DNA. This sample gives about 420,000 distinct CDR3 sequences in total; 55% to 75% of them show up just once. The ten largest make up 4% of the sample. Material for sequencing was sorted CD4+, CD8+, or CD8+CD57+ T cells (not recorded which) from PBMCs. These receptors originate from a human donor in good health, serving as a control.

The chain uses TRBV20-1 and TRBJ2-7; D remains unclear. V lost 5 bases, J lost 1 base, and 12 bases lay in between. This CDR3 spans 13 amino acids. The germline V gene has CDR1 DFQATT and CDR2 SNEGSKA (reference sequence). CDR3 protein: CSAGDGASYEQYV. CDR3 nucleotide sequence: TGCAGTGCTGGCGACGGTGCATCCTACGAGCAGTACGTC.

This chain joins TRBV5-4 and TRBJ1-3; 7 nucleotides match TRBD1. V lost 4 bases to trimming and J lost 2 bases; unmatched junction nucleotides: 9. The CDR3 length is 16 residues. The germline V gene has CDR1 SGHNT and CDR2 YYREEE (reference sequence). The CDR3 sequence is CASSPGQAGAGNTIYF. DNA for the CDR3: TGTGCCAGCAGCCCTGGACAGGCGGGGGCTGGAAACACCATATATTTT.

This chain connects TRBV10-3 to TRBJ2-7; D could derive from TRBD1 or TRBD2 (6 bases each). The V gene lost 8 bases and the J gene lost 1 base, with 15 bases spanning the gap. CDR1 ENHRY and CDR2 SYGVKD come from the germline V gene. This CDR3 is built from 14 residues. CDR3 sequence: CAIGGTRGSYEQYF. The CDR3 region has the DNA TGTGCCATCGGAGGGACAAGGGGATCCTACGAGCAGTACTTC.